The 10 T cell receptor beta chains below come from one sample, sequenced in a study of cytomegalovirus exposure and HLA in healthy donors. PCR primers comprised 60 Vbeta and 13 Jbeta primers. Repertoires were generated with immunoSEQ multiplex PCR, while TCRdb's copy carries only in-frame clones and drops some. The data hold around 64,000 clones, with about 60% observed a single time. Sequenced material: PBMCs. All receptors derive from a woman in her forties or fifties in good health and CMV-seronegative.

J is TRBJ1-3 and V is TRBV27, with a possible D match to TRBD1 (6 bases). The CDR3 totals 16 residues. Germline V gene data show CDR1 as MNHEY and CDR2 as SMNVEV (reference sequence). Trimming left V 2 bases short and J 4 bases short, with 15 bases between. CDR3 in DNA: TGTGCCAGCAGTTTAACACAGGGTACTTCAGGAAACACCATATATTTT. Residues: CASSLTQGTSGNTIYF.

The chain links TRBV7-2 to TRBJ2-1; 13 nucleotides line up with TRBD2. Trimming cost V 4 bases and J 6 bases; bases outside gene matches: 15. The CDR3 sequence is 19 residues long. Germline CDR1 SGHTA, CDR2 FQGNSA. This CDR3 is CASSSRTGVGLAGVNEQFF. DNA for the CDR3: TGTGCCAGCAGCTCGAGGACAGGGGTTGGACTAGCGGGAGTCAATGAGCAGTTCTTC.

This clone has only a few counts. The gene calls are TRBV6-4 and TRBJ2-2; 14 positions agree with TRBD2. J was trimmed by 3 bases and V by 0 bases; bases with no gene match: 0. CDR3 size: 17 residues. Germline V gene sequence: CDR1 MRHNA, CDR2 SNTAGT. CDR3 DNA sequence: TGTGCCAGCAGTGACTCGGGACTAGCGGGAGACACCGGGGAGCTGTTTTTT. The encoded protein is CASSDSGLAGDTGELFF.

Regarding this clone: The sample holds other DNA sequences that translate to the same CDR3. The chain recombines TRBV5-1 with TRBJ1-3; D is unclear. Per the germline V gene, CDR1 is SGHRS and CDR2 is YFSETQ. The length of the CDR3 is 15 residues. Between the trimmed V and J ends, which lost 0 bases and 0 bases, there was a span of 7 bases. CDR3 amino acids: CASSLATGSGNTIYF. In DNA form, the CDR3 reads TGCGCCAGCAGCTTGGCTACTGGCTCTGGAAACACCATATATTTT. Based on the CDR3 plus reference TRBV5-1 and TRBJ1-3, the full variable domain is KAGVTQTPRYLIKTRGQQVTLSCSPISGHRSVSWYQQTPGQGLQFLFEYFSETQRNKGNFPGRFSGRQFSNSRSEMNVSTLELGDSALYLCASSLATGSGNTIYFGEGSWLTVV.

This clone turned up a few times. This sequence joins TRBV7-6 and TRBJ2-1; D may be TRBD2 (7 bases). CDR1 SGHVS and CDR2 FNYEAQ come from the germline V gene. This CDR3 has 15 amino acids. Trimming left V 5 bases short and J 7 bases short, with 18 bases between. The CDR3 spells CASSQSWGGGNEQFF. As DNA, the CDR3 is TGTGCCAGCAGCCAGAGTTGGGGAGGGGGGAATGAGCAGTTCTTC.

The chain is built from TRBV4-3 and TRBJ2-7, with 10 bases aligning to TRBD2. The CDR3 contains 16 residues. Trimming cost V 0 bases and J 1 base; bases outside gene matches: 3. Germline V gene data show CDR1 as LGHNA and CDR2 as YSLEER. The CDR3 DNA follows: TGCGCCAGCAGCCAAGATCGAGCGGGAGGGTCCTACGAGCAGTACTTC. This gives the protein CASSQDRAGGSYEQYF.

The V and J genes are TRBV20-1 and TRBJ1-1; a weak D match, TRBD1 (5 bases). There are 10 residues in the CDR3. Germline V gene sequence: CDR1 DFQATT, CDR2 SNEGSKA (reference sequence). V was pared by 6 bases and J by 8 bases, with 10 bases between. The CDR3 coding sequence is TGCAGTGCCAGTAGGGGCGAAGCTTTCTTT. Residues: CSASRGEAFF.

The rearrangement links TRBV6-1 to TRBJ1-4; 10 bases agree with TRBD1. Germline CDR1 MNHNS, CDR2 SASEGT. CDR3 length: 13 residues. V dropped 7 bases and J dropped 8; count of bases not matched to a gene: 4. The CDR3 loop reads CASIRDRGEKLFF. CDR3 nucleotides: TGTGCCAGCATCCGGGACAGGGGAGAAAAACTGTTTTTT.

The rearrangement joins TRBV2 to TRBJ2-7, with 8 bases identical to TRBD2. V lost 6 bases, J lost 0 bases, and 7 bases stayed unmatched. Germline V gene lookup returns CDR1 SNHLY and CDR2 FYNNEI. This CDR3 region has 15 residues. The chain's CDR3 is CASRTSSGSSYEQYF. CDR3 nucleotides: TGTGCCAGCAGAACCTCTAGCGGGTCCTCCTACGAGCAGTACTTC.

The rearrangement links TRBV19 to TRBJ2-7, with 9 bases identical to TRBD1. Trimming cost V 10 bases and J 3 bases; bases outside gene matches: 1. The length of the CDR3 is 11 residues. CDR1 LNHDA and CDR2 SQIVND come from the germline V gene (reference sequence). CDR3 coding DNA: TGTGCCACGGGACAGGGCTACGAGCAGTACTTC. Amino acid sequence: CATGQGYEQYF. Full variable domain (remainder filled in from reference TRBV19 and TRBJ2-7): DGGITQSPKYLFRKEGQNVTLSCEQNLNHDAMYWYRQDPGQGLRLIYYSQIVNDFQKGDIAEGYSVSREKKESFPLTVTSAQKNPTAFYLCATGQGYEQYFGPGTRLTVT.